This T cell receptor (beta chain) was sequenced in a study of blood T cell repertoires in COVID-19. About the study: The United States, Italy and Spain provided the acute and convalescent COVID-19 samples. Sample material is recorded as cDNA or gDNA derived from T cells, B-cell-depleted T cells, or PBMCs.

V was shortened by 1 base and J by 0 bases, with 13 bases between the two germline ends. Germline assignment: CDR1 LGHNA and CDR2 YSLEER. The CDR3 length is 17 residues. Original processing methods: Researchers report that nucleated cell counts were estimated from reference gene primer amplification. Produced via immunoSEQ multiplex PCR; TCRdb's table is partial and in-frame only. The V and J calls and the clone size are those of that table, but D and trimming were determined from the DNA. This sample carries 150,000 to 200,000 clones, over 70% of them seen once, and the ten largest clones take around 3%.

The sample taken for sequencing was peripheral blood. The gene calls are TRBV4-3 and TRBJ1-3; D remains unclear. This clonotype originated in a man in his sixties or seventies with acute or convalescent COVID-19. This chain's CDR3 is CASSQGAPDLSGNTIYF. The CDR3 nucleotides read TGCGCCAGCAGCCAAGGGGCACCCGACCTCTCTGGAAACACCATATATTTT.